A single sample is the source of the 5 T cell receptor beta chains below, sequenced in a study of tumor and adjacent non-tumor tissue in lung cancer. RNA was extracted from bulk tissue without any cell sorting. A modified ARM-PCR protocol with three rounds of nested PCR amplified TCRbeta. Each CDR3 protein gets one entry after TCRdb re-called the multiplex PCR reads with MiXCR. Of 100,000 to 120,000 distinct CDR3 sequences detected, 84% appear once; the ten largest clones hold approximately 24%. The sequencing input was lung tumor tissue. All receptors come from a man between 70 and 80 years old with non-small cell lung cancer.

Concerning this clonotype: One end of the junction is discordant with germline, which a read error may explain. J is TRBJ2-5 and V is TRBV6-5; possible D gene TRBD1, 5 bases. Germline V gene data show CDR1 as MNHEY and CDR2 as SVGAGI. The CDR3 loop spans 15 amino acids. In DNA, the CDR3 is TGTGCCAGTAGTTATATCGGTCCAAGAACAGGGACCCAGTACTTC. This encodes CASSYIGPRTGTQYF.

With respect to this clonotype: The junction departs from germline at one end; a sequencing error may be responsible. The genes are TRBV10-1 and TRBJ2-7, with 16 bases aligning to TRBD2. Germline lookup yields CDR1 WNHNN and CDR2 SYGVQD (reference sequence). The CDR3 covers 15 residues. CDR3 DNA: TGCGCCAGCAATGAGTCGGGACTAGCGGGGGGGGAGCAGTACTTC. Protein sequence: CASNESGLAGGEQYF.

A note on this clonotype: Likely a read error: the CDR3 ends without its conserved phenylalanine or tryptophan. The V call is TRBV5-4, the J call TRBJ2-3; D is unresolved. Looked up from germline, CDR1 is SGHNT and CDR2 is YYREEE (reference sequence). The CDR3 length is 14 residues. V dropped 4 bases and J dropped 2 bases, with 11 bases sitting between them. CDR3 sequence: CASSPGSDTDTQYS. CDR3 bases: TGTGCCAGCAGCCCGGGTAGTGACACAGATACGCAGTATTCT.

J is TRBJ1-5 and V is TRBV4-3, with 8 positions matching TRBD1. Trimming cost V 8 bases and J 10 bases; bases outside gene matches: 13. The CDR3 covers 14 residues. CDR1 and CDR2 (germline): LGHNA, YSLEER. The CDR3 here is CASSNRTGNGPQHF. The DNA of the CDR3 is TGCGCCAGCTCCAATAGGACAGGGAACGGACCCCAGCATTTT.

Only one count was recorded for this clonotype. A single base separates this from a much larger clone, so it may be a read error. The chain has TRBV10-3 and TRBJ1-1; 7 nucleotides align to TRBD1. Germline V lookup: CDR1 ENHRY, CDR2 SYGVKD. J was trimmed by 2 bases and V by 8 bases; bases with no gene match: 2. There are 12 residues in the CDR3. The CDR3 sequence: CAIGTANTEAFF. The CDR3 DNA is TGTGCCATCGGGACAGCCAACACTGAAGCTTTCTTT.